This T cell receptor beta chain was identified in a study of technical replicates of blood from a few donors. The CDR3 spans 14 residues. The ends lost 5 bases at V and 4 bases at J; junction bases unmatched: 5. Germline CDR1 and CDR2: LGHNA and YNFKEQ. Profiled with immunoSEQ multiplex PCR; TCRdb holds only in-frame clones, not every one. This sample has 80,000 or so clones; 94% occur once, and the top ten carry 0.35% to 0.45%. The receptor comes from a human donor in good health. The chain joins TRBV4-2 to TRBJ2-1, with 7 bases that match TRBD1. The sequenced material came from T cells isolated from PBMCs. The CDR3 bases are TGTGCCAGCAGCTTCGGGACAGCTTACAATGAGCAGTTCTTC. Translated, it gives CASSFGTAYNEQFF.